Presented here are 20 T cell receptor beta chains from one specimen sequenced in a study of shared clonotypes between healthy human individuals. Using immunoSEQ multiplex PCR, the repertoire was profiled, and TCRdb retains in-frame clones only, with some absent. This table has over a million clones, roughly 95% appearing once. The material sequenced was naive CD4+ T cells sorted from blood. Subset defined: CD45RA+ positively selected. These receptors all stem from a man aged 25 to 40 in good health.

CDR3 DNA: TGTGCCAGTAGTACGTGGGAGAGCACAGATACGCAGTATTTT. Its translation: CASSTWESTDTQYF. The V and J genes are TRBV19 and TRBJ2-3, with TRBD2 as a possible D gene (5 bases). This CDR3 contains 14 residues. Looked up from germline, CDR1 is LNHDA and CDR2 is SQIVND (reference sequence). Trimming took off 4 bases at V and 0 bases at J, with 8 bases between the two ends.

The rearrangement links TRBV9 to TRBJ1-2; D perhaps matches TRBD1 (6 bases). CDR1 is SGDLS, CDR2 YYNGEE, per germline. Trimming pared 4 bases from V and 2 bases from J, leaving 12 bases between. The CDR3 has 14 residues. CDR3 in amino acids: CASSKQGQNYGYTF. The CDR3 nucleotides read TGTGCCAGCAGCAAACAAGGACAGAACTATGGCTACACCTTC.

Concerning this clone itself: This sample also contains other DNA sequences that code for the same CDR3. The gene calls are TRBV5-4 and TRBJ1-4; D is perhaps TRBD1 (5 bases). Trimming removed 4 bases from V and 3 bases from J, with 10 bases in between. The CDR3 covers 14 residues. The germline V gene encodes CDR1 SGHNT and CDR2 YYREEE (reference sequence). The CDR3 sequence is CASSLDRANEKLFF. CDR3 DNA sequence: TGTGCCAGCAGCCTCGACAGAGCTAATGAAAAACTGTTTTTT.

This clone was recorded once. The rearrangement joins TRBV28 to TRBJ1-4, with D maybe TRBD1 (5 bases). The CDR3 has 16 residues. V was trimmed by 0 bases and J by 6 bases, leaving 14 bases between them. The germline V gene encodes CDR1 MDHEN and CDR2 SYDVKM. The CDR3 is CASSLWALTGDEKLFF. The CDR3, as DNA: TGTGCCAGCAGTTTATGGGCCCTCACAGGAGATGAAAAACTGTTTTTT.

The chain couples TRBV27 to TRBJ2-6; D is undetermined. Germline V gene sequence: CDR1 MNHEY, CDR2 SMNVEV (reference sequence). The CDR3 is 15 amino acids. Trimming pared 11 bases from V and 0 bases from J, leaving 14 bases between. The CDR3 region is CAASPRASGANVLTF. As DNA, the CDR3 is TGTGCCGCATCCCCCCGGGCCTCTGGGGCCAACGTCCTGACTTTC.

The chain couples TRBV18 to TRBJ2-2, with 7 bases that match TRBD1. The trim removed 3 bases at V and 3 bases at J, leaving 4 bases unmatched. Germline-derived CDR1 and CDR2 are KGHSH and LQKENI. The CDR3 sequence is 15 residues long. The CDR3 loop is CASSPGTVHTGELFF. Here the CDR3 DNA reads TGTGCCAGCTCACCCGGGACAGTCCACACCGGGGAGCTGTTTTTT.

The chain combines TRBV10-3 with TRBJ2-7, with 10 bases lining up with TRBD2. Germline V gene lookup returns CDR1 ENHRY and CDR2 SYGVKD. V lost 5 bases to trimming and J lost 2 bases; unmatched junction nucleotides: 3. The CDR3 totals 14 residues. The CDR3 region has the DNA TGTGCCATCAGTAAGCGGGAGGGGACCTACGAGCAGTACTTC. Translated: CAISKREGTYEQYF.

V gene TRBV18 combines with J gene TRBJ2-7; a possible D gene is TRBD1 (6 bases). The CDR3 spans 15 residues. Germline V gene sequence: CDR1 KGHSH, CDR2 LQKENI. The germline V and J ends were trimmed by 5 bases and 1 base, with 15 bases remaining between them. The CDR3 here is CASSSTATGSYEQYF. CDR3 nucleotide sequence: TGTGCCAGCTCAAGTACGGCGACAGGATCCTACGAGCAGTACTTC.

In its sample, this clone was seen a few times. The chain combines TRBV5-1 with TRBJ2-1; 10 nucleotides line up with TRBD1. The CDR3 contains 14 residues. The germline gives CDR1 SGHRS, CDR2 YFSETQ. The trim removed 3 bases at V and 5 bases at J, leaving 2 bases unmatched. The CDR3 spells CASSSGTGDNEQFF. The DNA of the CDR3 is TGCGCCAGCAGCTCCGGGACAGGGGACAATGAGCAGTTCTTC.

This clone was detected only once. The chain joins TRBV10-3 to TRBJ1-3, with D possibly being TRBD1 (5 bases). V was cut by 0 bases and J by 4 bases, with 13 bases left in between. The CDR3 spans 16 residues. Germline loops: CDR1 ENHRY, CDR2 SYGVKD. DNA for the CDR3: TGTGCCATCAGTGAGTCGACGGGGCTGGGAGGAAACACCATATATTTT. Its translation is CAISESTGLGGNTIYF.

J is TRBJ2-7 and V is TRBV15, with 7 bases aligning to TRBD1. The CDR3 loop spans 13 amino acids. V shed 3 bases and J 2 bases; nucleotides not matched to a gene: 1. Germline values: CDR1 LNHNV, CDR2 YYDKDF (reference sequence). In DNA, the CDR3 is TGTGCCACCAGCAGGACAGGGCCCTACGAGCAGTACTTC. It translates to CATSRTGPYEQYF.

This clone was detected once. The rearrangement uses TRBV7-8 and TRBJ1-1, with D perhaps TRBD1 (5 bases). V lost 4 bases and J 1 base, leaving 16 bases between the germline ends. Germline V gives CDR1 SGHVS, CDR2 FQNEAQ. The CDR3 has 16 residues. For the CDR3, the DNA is TGTGCCAGCAGCTCTCACCAGGGTTTCGGGAACACTGAAGCTTTCTTT. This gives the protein CASSSHQGFGNTEAFF.

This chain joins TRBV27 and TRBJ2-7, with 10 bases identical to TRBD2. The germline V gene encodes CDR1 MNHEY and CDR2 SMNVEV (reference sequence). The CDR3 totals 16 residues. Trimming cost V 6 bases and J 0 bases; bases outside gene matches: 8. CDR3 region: CASRRVGLADSYEQYF. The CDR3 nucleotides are TGTGCCAGCAGACGGGTTGGACTAGCGGACTCCTACGAGCAGTACTTC.

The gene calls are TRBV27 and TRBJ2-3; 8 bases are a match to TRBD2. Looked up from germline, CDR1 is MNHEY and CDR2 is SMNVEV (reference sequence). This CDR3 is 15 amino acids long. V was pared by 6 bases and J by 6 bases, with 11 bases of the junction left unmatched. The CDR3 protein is CASRYTGGPQDTQYF. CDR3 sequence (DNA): TGTGCCAGCAGATATACGGGAGGGCCACAGGATACGCAGTATTTT.

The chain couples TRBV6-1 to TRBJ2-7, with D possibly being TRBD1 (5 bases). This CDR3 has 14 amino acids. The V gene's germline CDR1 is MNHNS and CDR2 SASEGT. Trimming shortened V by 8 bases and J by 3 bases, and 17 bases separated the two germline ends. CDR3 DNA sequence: TGTGCCAGCGCCGGACACGCAGATAACTACGAGCAGTACTTC. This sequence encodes CASAGHADNYEQYF.

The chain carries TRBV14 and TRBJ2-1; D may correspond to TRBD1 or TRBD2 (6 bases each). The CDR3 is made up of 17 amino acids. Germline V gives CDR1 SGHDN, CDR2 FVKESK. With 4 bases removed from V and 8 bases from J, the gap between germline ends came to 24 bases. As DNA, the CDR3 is TGTGCCAGCAGCCCCCGCCGAGGGGGGAGATCTCTAGATGAGCAGTTCTTC. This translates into CASSPRRGGRSLDEQFF.

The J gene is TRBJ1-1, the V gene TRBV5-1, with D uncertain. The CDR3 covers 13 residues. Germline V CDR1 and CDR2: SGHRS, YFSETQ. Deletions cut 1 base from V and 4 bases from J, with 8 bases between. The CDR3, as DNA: TGCGCCAGCAGCTTGCGCCAGCTCACTGAAGCTTTCTTT. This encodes CASSLRQLTEAFF.

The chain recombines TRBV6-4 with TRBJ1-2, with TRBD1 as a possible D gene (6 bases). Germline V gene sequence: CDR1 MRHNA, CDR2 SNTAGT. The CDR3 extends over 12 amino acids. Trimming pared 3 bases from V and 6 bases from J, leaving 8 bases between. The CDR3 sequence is CASSDTGNGYTF. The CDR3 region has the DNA TGTGCCAGCAGTGATACAGGGAATGGCTACACCTTC.

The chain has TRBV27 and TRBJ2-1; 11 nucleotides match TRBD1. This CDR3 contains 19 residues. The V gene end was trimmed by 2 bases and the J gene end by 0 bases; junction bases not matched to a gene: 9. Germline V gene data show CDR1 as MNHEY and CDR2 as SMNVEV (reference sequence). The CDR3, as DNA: TGTGCCAGCAGTTTACGGACAGGGGGCGTCCCCAGCTCCTACAATGAGCAGTTCTTC. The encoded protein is CASSLRTGGVPSSYNEQFF.

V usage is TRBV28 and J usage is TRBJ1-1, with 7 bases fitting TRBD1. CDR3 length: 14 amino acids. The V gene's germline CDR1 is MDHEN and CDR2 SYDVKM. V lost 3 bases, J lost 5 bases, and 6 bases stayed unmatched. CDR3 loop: CASSFLTGRTEAFF. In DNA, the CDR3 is TGTGCCAGCAGTTTTTTGACAGGGAGGACTGAAGCTTTCTTT.